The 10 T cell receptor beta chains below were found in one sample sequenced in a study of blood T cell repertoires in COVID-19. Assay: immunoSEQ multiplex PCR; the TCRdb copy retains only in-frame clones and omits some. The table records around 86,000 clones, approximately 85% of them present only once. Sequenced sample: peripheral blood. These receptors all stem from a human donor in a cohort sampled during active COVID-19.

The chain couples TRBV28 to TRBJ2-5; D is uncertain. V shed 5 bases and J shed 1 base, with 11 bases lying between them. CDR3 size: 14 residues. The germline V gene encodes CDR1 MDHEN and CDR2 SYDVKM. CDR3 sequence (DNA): TGTGCCAGCAGTCAGGTGCCGAGCCAAGAGACCCAGTACTTC. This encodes CASSQVPSQETQYF.

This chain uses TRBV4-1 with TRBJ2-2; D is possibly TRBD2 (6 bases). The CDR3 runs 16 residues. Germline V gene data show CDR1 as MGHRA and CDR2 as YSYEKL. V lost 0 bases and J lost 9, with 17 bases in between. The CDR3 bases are TGCGCCAGCAGCCAAGATGGGGGGACCCGTCGAAGGGAGCTGTTTTTT. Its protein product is CASSQDGGTRRRELFF.

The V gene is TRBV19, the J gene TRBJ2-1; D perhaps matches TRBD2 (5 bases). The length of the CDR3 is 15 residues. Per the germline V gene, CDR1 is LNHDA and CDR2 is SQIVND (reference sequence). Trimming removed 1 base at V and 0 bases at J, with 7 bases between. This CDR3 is CASSIVLVSYNEQFF. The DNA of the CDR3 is TGTGCCAGTAGTATAGTACTAGTCTCCTACAATGAGCAGTTCTTC.

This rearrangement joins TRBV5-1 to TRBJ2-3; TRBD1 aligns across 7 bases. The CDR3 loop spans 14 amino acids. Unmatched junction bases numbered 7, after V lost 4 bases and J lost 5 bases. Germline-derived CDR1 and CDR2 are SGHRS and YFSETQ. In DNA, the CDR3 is TGCGCCAGCAGCGAGGGACAGTCAGTAGATACGCAGTATTTT. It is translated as CASSEGQSVDTQYF.

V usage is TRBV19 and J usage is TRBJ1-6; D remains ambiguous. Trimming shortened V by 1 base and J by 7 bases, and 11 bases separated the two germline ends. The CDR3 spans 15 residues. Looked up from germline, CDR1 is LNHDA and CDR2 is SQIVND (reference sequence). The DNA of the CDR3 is TGTGCCAGTAGTATAGGCAAGGCGGGAAATTCACCCCTCCACTTT. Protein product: CASSIGKAGNSPLHF.

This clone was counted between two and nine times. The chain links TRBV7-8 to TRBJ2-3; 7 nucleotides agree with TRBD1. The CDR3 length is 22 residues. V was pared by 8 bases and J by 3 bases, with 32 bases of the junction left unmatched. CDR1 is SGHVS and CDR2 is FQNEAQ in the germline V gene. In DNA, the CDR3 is TGTGCCAGCCCATACCATCTCAATGACCAACTGCTAGACAGGGAAAAAACAGATACGCAGTATTTT. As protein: CASPYHLNDQLLDREKTDTQYF.

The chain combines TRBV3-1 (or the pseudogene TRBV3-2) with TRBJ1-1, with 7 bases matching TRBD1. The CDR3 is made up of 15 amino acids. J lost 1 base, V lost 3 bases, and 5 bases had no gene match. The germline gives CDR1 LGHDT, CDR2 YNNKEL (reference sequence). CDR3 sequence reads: CASSHPTGRNTEAFF. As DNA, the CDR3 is TGTGCCAGCAGCCACCCGACAGGGAGGAACACTGAAGCTTTCTTT.

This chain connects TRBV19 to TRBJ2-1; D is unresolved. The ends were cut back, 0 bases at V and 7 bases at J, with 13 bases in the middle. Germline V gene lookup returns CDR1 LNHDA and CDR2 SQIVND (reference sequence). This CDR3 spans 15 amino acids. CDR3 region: CASSIDFYSRNEQFF. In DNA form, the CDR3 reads TGTGCCAGTAGTATAGATTTTTACAGCCGTAATGAGCAGTTCTTC.

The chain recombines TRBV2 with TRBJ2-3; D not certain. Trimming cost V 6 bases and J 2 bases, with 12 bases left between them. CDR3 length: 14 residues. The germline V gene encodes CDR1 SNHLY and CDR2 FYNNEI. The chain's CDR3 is CASRDPRVTDTQYF. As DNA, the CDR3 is TGTGCCAGCAGAGACCCTCGGGTCACAGATACGCAGTATTTT.

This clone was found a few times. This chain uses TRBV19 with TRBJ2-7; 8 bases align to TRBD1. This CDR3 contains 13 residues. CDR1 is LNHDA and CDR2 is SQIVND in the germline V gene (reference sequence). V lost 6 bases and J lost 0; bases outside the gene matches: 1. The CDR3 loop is CASRDRASYEQYF. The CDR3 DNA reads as TGTGCCAGTAGGGACAGGGCCTCCTACGAGCAGTACTTC.